These T cell receptor beta chains were read from a single sample in a study of CD8+ T cells in alopecia areata. Some clones are missing from TCRdb's copy, which holds only in-frame ones; the method was immunoSEQ multiplex PCR. Among roughly 200,000 clones listed, approximately 45% were seen once. The sample was CD4+ T cells sorted from blood, taken at roughly week 36, from a patient treated with tofacitinib. The receptor source for this set is a human donor with alopecia areata. The CDR3 runs from the conserved cysteine through the conserved F or W. The D gene is left open where the match is weak. Expanded clones are given a class, and other clones once, few, many or no size at all.

J gene,clone size,D gene,V gene,CDR3 protein,CDR3 DNA
TRBJ2-2,NA,NA,TRBV19,CASSIESGGATGELFF,TGTGCCAGTAGTATTGAATCGGGGGGCGCAACCGGGGAGCTGTTTTTT
TRBJ1-1,NA,TRBD1,TRBV30,CAWTTGQGNTEAFF,TGTGCCTGGACAACGGGACAGGGAAACACTGAAGCTTTCTTT
TRBJ2-1,NA,NA,TRBV6-5,CASSYAHEQFF,TGTGCCAGCAGTTACGCACATGAGCAGTTCTTC
TRBJ2-3,NA,TRBD2,TRBV30,CAWNRASGYPDTQYF,TGTGCCTGGAATCGGGCTAGCGGGTACCCAGATACGCAGTATTTT
TRBJ2-4,few,NA,TRBV28,CASSLTDRNIQYF,TGTGCCAGCAGTTTAACGGACAGAAACATTCAGTACTTC
TRBJ2-2,many,NA,TRBV7-8,CASSLAALPTGELFF,TGTGCCAGCAGCTTAGCCGCCCTTCCCACCGGGGAGCTGTTTTTT
TRBJ2-1,NA,TRBD2,TRBV18,CASSPNSGRGNEQFF,TGTGCCAGCTCACCCAATAGCGGGAGAGGCAATGAGCAGTTCTTC
TRBJ1-1,NA,NA,TRBV5-1,CASSLGMNTEAFF,TGCGCCAGCAGCCTGGGAATGAACACTGAAGCTTTCTTT
TRBJ1-4,NA,NA,TRBV7-2,CASSLAGTVGEKLFF,TGTGCCAGCAGCCTCGCCGGAACCGTGGGTGAAAAACTGTTTTTT
TRBJ2-3,NA,TRBD1,TRBV5-5,CASSATGTGVRADTQYF,TGTGCCAGCAGCGCCACCGGGACAGGGGTCAGGGCAGATACGCAGTATTTT
TRBJ2-2,once,NA,TRBV7-2,CASSLVSSGELFF,TGTGCCAGCAGCTTAGTGAGCTCCGGGGAGCTGTTTTTT
TRBJ2-7,NA,NA,TRBV29-1,CSVARRQAKPYEQYF,TGCAGCGTTGCAAGAAGACAGGCCAAGCCGTACGAGCAGTACTTC
TRBJ2-2,NA,NA,TRBV4-1,CASSQGGGRAKRNTGELFF,TGCGCCAGCAGCCAAGGGGGCGGGCGCGCTAAGCGGAACACCGGGGAGCTGTTTTTT
TRBJ1-2,NA,NA,TRBV30,CAWSRTHGYTF,TGTGCCTGGAGTAGGACACATGGCTACACCTTC
TRBJ2-1,few,TRBD1,TRBV5-1,CASSLGGTGDEQFF,TGCGCCAGCAGCTTGGGTGGGACAGGCGATGAGCAGTTCTTC
TRBJ1-2,NA,NA,TRBV7-2,CASSLAGSHYGYTF,TGTGCCAGCAGCTTAGCCGGCAGCCACTATGGCTACACCTTC
TRBJ2-2,NA,NA,TRBV20-1,CSAKVIGELFF,TGCAGTGCCAAGGTTATTGGGGAGCTGTTTTTT
TRBJ2-7,NA,TRBD2,TRBV15,CATSRGDASGSEQYF,TGTGCCACCAGTCGAGGAGACGCTAGCGGGAGCGAGCAGTACTTC
TRBJ2-1,NA,NA,TRBV11-1,CASSLDRNNEQFF,TGTGCCAGCAGCTTAGACCGAAACAATGAGCAGTTCTTC
TRBJ2-1,NA,TRBD1,TRBV7-2,CASSLLGQGLNYNEQFF,TGTGCCAGCAGCTTACTCGGACAGGGGCTCAACTACAATGAGCAGTTCTTC
TRBJ1-2,NA,NA,TRBV4-1,CASSQSANYGYTF,TGCGCCAGCAGCCAATCAGCTAACTATGGCTACACCTTC
TRBJ2-1,few,NA,TRBV7-2,CASSLNAGYNEQFF,TGTGCCAGCAGCTTAAACGCGGGTTACAATGAGCAGTTCTTC
TRBJ2-7,NA,NA,TRBV2,CASSPGSQQYF,TGTGCCAGCAGTCCCGGGTCGCAGCAGTACTTC
TRBJ2-1,NA,NA,TRBV5-1,CASSLVGSRGNEQFF,TGCGCCAGCAGCTTGGTCGGCTCCCGGGGCAATGAGCAGTTCTTC
TRBJ1-2,NA,NA,TRBV29-1,CSVGTGDYGYTF,TGCAGCGTTGGGACCGGGGACTATGGCTACACCTTC
TRBJ1-3,few,NA,TRBV30,CAWSVGGNGNTIYF,TGTGCCTGGAGTGTAGGAGGGAACGGAAACACCATATATTTT
TRBJ2-7,NA,NA,TRBV6-1,CASSEALQTYEQYF,TGTGCCAGCAGTGAAGCGCTTCAGACCTACGAGCAGTACTTC
TRBJ1-1,NA,NA,TRBV18,CASSPGQNTEAFF,TGTGCCAGCTCACCGGGACAGAACACTGAAGCTTTCTTT
TRBJ2-7,NA,NA,TRBV7-2,CASSFRGDGDEQYF,TGTGCCAGCAGCTTCAGGGGGGACGGGGACGAGCAGTACTTC
TRBJ2-5,NA,TRBD2,TRBV5-1,CASSLGGRGEETQYF,TGCGCCAGCAGCCTGGGAGGGAGGGGCGAAGAGACCCAGTACTTC
TRBJ1-1,NA,NA,TRBV6-5,CASSSPTGHTEAFF,TGTGCCAGCAGTTCTCCCACAGGGCACACTGAAGCTTTCTTT
TRBJ1-1,NA,NA,TRBV9,CASSEGLGKAFF,TGTGCCAGCAGCGAGGGCCTCGGGAAAGCTTTCTTT
TRBJ1-2,many,TRBD1,TRBV7-2,CASSSRGLYGYTF,TGTGCCAGCAGCTCTAGGGGGCTCTATGGCTACACCTTC
TRBJ1-1,NA,NA,TRBV6-5,CASSLILRDSNTEAFF,TGTGCCAGCAGTTTAATCCTCAGGGATTCGAACACTGAAGCTTTCTTT
TRBJ2-1,NA,NA,TRBV7-2,CASSLGPKDNEQFF,TGTGCCAGCAGCTTAGGGCCTAAGGACAATGAGCAGTTCTTC
TRBJ2-7,few,NA,TRBV15,CATSRGKGTKTYEQYF,TGTGCCACCAGCAGAGGAAAGGGAACCAAAACCTACGAGCAGTACTTC
TRBJ2-2,NA,TRBD2,TRBV6-1,CASTWTRNTGELFF,TGTGCCAGCACCTGGACTAGAAACACCGGGGAGCTGTTTTTT
TRBJ1-1,NA,NA,TRBV30,CAWDQQAEAFF,TGTGCCTGGGACCAGCAAGCCGAAGCTTTCTTT
TRBJ2-3,few,NA,TRBV29-1,CSVVAGAFHSDTQYF,TGCAGCGTTGTCGCAGGGGCCTTCCACAGTGATACGCAGTATTTT
TRBJ1-1,many,NA,TRBV7-9,CASSLVVGLNTEAFF,TGTGCCAGCAGCTTAGTCGTGGGGCTGAACACTGAAGCTTTCTTT
TRBJ2-2,few,TRBD2,TRBV30,CAWKRENYFSGELFF,TGTGCCTGGAAGCGGGAGAACTATTTCAGCGGGGAGCTGTTTTTT
TRBJ2-3,NA,NA,TRBV4-2,CASSQQDSRADTQYF,TGTGCCAGCAGCCAACAGGACAGCAGAGCAGATACGCAGTATTTT
TRBJ2-1,NA,NA,TRBV9,CASSPQGVWNEQFF,TGTGCCAGCAGCCCTCAAGGGGTATGGAATGAGCAGTTCTTC
TRBJ2-2,few,NA,TRBV5-4,CASSPTGNTGELFF,TGTGCCAGCAGCCCTACAGGGAACACCGGGGAGCTGTTTTTT
TRBJ2-7,NA,NA,TRBV7-9,CASSLTDRQDEQYF,TGTGCCAGCAGCTTAACCGACAGGCAGGACGAGCAGTACTTC